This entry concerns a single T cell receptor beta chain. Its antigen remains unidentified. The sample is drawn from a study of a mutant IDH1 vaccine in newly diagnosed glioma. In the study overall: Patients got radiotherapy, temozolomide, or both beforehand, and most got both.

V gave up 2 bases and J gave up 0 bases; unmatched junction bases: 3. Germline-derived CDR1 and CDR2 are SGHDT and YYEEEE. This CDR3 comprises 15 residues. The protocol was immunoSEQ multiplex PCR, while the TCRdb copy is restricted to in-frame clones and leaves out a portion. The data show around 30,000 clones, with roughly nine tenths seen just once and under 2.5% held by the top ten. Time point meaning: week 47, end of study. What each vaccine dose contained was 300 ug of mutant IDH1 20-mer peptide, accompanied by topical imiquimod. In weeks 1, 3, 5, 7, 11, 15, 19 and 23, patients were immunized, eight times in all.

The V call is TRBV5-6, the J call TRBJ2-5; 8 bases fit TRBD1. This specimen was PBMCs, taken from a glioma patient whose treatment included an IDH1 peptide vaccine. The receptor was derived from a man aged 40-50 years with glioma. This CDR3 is CASSFDRGYQETQYF. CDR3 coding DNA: TGTGCCAGCAGCTTTGACAGGGGATACCAAGAGACCCAGTACTTC.